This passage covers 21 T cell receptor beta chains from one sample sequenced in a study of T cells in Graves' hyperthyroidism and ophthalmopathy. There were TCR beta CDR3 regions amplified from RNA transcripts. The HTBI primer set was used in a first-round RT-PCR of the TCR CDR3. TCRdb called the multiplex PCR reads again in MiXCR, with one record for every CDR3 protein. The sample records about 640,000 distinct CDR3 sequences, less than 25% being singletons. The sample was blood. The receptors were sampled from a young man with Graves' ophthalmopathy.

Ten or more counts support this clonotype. The CDR3 sequence is CSARSHAGGNEQFF. CDR3 in DNA: TGCAGTGCTAGAAGCCATGCGGGAGGTAATGAGCAGTTCTTC. J is TRBJ2-1 and V is TRBV20-1, with TRBD2 identical over 8 bases. The J segment lost 7 bases and the V segment lost 2 bases, leaving 7 bases of the junction unmatched. Germline assignment: CDR1 DFQATT and CDR2 SNEGSKA (reference sequence). The CDR3 spans 14 residues.

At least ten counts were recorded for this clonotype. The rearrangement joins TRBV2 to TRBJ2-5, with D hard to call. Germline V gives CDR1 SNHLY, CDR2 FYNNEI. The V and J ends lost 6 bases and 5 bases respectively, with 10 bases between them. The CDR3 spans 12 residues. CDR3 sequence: CASRVRGETQYF. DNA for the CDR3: TGTGCCAGCAGAGTCCGTGGGGAGACCCAGTACTTC.

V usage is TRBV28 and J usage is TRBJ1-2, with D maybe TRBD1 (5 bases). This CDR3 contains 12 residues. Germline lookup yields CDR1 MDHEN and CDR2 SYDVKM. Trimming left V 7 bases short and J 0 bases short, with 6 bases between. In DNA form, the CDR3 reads TGTGCCAGCATGGGGCCTAACTATGGCTACACCTTC. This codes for CASMGPNYGYTF.

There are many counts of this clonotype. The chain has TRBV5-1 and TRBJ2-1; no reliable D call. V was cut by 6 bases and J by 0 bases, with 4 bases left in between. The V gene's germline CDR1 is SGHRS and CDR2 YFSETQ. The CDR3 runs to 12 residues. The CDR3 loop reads CASTGSYNEQFF. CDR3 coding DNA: TGCGCCAGCACGGGCTCCTACAATGAGCAGTTCTTC.

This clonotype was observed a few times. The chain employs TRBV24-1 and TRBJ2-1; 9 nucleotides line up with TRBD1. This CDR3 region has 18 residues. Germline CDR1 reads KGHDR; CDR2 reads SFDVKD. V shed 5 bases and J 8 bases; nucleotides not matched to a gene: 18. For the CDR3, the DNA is TGTGCCACCAGTGCTAGTCCCGGGACAGGGCCTGTGGCTCATGAGCAGTTCTTC. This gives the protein CATSASPGTGPVAHEQFF.

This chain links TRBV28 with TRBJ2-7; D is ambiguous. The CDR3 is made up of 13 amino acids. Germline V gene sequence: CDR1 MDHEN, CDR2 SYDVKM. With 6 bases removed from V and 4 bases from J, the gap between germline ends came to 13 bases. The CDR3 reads CASRPRRAYEQYF. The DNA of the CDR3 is TGTGCCAGCAGGCCTCGTCGGGCGTACGAGCAGTACTTC. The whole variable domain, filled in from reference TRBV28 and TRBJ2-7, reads DVKVTQSSRYLVKRTGEKVFLECVQDMDHENMFWYRQDPGLGLRLIYFSYDVKMKEKGDIPEGYSVSREKKERFSLILESASTNQTSMYLCASRPRRAYEQYFGPGTRLTVT.

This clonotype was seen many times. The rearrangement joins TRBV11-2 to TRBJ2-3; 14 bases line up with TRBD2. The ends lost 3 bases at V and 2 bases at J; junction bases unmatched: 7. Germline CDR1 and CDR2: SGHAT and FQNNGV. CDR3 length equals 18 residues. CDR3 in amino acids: CASSFPGLAGGPTDTQYF. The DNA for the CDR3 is TGTGCCAGCAGCTTCCCCGGACTAGCGGGAGGCCCCACAGATACGCAGTATTTT.

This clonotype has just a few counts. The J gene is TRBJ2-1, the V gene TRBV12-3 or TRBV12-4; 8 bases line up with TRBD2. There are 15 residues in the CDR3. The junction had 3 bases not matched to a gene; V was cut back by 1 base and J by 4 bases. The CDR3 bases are TGTGCCAGCAGTTTAGTAGCGGGAAGGTACAATGAGCAGTTCTTC. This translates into CASSLVAGRYNEQFF.

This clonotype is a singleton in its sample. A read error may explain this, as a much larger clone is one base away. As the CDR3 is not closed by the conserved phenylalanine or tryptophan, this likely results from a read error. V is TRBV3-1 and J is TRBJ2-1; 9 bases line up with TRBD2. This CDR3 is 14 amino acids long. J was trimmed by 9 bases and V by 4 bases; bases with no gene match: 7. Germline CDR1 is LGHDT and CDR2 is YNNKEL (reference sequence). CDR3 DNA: TGTGCCAGCAGCCGGGGGACTAGCTTTGGTGAGCAGTTCCTC. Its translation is CASSRGTSFGEQFL.

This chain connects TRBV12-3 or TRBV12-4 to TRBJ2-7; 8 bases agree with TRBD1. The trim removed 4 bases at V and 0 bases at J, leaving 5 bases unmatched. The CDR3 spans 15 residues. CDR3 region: CASSSRTGLSYEQYF. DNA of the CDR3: TGTGCCAGCAGTTCTAGGACAGGGCTCTCCTACGAGCAGTACTTC.

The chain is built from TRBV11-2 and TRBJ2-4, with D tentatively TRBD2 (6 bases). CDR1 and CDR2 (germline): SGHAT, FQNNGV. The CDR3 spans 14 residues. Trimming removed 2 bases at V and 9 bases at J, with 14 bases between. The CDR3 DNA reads TGTGCCAGCAGCTTATCTGGCGGGGTAGGCATTCAGTACTTC. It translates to CASSLSGGVGIQYF.

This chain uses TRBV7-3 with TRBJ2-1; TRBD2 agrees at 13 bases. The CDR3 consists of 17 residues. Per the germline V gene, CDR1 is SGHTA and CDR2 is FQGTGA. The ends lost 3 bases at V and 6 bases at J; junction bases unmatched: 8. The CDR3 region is CASSFGLAGAGGNEQFF. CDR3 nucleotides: TGTGCCAGCAGCTTCGGACTAGCGGGAGCCGGGGGCAATGAGCAGTTCTTC.

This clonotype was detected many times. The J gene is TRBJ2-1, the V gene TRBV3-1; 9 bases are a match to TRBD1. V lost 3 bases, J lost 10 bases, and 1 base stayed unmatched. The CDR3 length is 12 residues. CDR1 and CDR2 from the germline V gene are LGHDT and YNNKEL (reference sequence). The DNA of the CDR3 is TGTGCCAGCAGCCACGGGACAGGGGAGCAGTTCTTC. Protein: CASSHGTGEQFF.

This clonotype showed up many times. This CDR3 is CASSRGSGSPISYEQYF. For the CDR3, the DNA is TGTGCCAGCAGTCGTGGTAGCGGGAGCCCTATCTCCTACGAGCAGTACTTC. The chain recombines TRBV6-1 with TRBJ2-7; 9 bases are shared with TRBD2. CDR3 size: 17 residues. J was trimmed by 0 bases and V by 5 bases; bases with no gene match: 11. Germline values: CDR1 MNHNS, CDR2 SASEGT.

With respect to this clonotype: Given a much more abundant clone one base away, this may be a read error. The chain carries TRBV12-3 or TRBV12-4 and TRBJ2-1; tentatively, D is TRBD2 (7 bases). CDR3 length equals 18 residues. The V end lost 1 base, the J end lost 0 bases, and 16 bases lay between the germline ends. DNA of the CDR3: TGTGCCAGCAGTTTAGGGGGGAGGGGGGAAAGCTCCTACAATGAGCAGTTCTTC. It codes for CASSLGGRGESSYNEQFF.

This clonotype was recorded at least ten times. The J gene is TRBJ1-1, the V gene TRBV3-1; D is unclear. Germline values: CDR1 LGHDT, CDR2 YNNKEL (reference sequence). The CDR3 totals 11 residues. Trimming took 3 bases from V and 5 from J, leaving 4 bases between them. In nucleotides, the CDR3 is TGTGCCAGCAGCCAGAGGACTGAAGCTTTCTTT. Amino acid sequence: CASSQRTEAFF.

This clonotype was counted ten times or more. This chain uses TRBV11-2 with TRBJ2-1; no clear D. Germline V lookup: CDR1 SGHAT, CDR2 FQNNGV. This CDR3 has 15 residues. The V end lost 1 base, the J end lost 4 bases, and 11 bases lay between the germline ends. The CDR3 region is CASSLVLVGYNEQFF. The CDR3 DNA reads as TGTGCCAGCAGCTTAGTCCTGGTGGGGTACAATGAGCAGTTCTTC.

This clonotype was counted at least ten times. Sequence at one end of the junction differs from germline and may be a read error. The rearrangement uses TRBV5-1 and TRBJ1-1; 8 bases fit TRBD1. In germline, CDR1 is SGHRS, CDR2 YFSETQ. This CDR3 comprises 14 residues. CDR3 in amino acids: CASSLDRVNTEAFF. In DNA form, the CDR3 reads TGTGCCAGCAGCTTGGACAGGGTGAACACTGAAGCTTTCTTT.

As DNA, the CDR3 is TGTGCCAGCAGTTTAGGGCTAAGGACAGGGAGAAACATTCAGTACTTC. It codes for CASSLGLRTGRNIQYF. The chain links TRBV12-3 or TRBV12-4 to TRBJ2-4, with TRBD1 matching over 8 bases. J lost 6 bases, V lost 1 base, and 8 bases had no gene match. The CDR3 is 16 residues long.

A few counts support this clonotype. The CDR3 DNA sequence: TGCGCCAGCCGACAGCGTATGAACACTGAAGCTTTCTTT. Translating it yields CASRQRMNTEAFF. V usage is TRBV10-1 and J usage is TRBJ1-1; a weak D match, TRBD1 (5 bases). Germline V lookup: CDR1 WNHNN, CDR2 SYGVQD (reference sequence). This CDR3 is built from 13 residues. Trimming left V 8 bases short and J 0 bases short, with 10 bases between.

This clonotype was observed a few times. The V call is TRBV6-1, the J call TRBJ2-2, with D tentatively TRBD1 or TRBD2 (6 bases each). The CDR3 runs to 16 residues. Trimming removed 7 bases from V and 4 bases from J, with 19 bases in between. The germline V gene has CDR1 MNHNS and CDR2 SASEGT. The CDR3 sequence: CASTKIQGGGTGELFF. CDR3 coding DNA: TGTGCCAGCACTAAAATACAGGGAGGCGGCACCGGGGAGCTGTTTTTT.